The 29 T cell receptor beta chains listed next were all sequenced from one sample in a study of blood T cell repertoires in COVID-19. Here immunoSEQ multiplex PCR was the method, and the copy in TCRdb shows in-frame clones only, minus some. The table includes tens of thousands of clones, about 88% detected once. Input material: peripheral blood. These receptors all stem from a man aged 50 to 59 with acute or convalescent COVID-19.

The rearrangement joins TRBV6-1 to TRBJ1-3; D gene ambiguous. The CDR3 has 14 amino acids. V was cut by 3 bases and J by 4 bases, with 10 bases left in between. Germline CDR1 MNHNS, CDR2 SASEGT. This CDR3 is CASSESVPGNTIYF. The CDR3 nucleotides are TGTGCCAGCAGTGAGAGCGTCCCCGGAAACACCATATATTTT.

This rearrangement joins TRBV15 to TRBJ1-4; D is unclear. CDR3 size: 16 residues. With 9 bases removed from V and 6 bases from J, the gap between germline ends came to 23 bases. Germline V gene lookup returns CDR1 LNHNV and CDR2 YYDKDF (reference sequence). The CDR3 region is CATIQPQPLLDEKLFF. In nucleotides, the CDR3 is TGTGCCACGATTCAACCCCAACCCCTTTTAGATGAAAAACTGTTTTTT.

The V gene is TRBV10-1, the J gene TRBJ2-2, with 7 positions matching TRBD1. V gave up 8 bases and J gave up 6 bases; unmatched junction bases: 6. The germline CDR1 and CDR2 sequences are WNHNN and SYGVQD (reference sequence). This CDR3 region has 13 residues. The CDR3 loop is CASATGFSGELFF. CDR3 bases: TGCGCCAGCGCGACAGGGTTTTCCGGGGAGCTGTTTTTT.

V is TRBV28 and J is TRBJ1-2; perhaps TRBD1 as D (5 bases). There are 16 residues in the CDR3. Germline assignment: CDR1 MDHEN and CDR2 SYDVKM. Trimming stripped 4 bases from V and 4 bases from J, with 19 bases between. The CDR3 region is CASSSPAAGRIYGYTF. CDR3 bases: TGTGCCAGCAGTTCCCCTGCAGCAGGGCGAATCTATGGCTACACCTTC.

The rearrangement joins TRBV3-1 (or the pseudogene TRBV3-2) to TRBJ1-6, with TRBD1 as a possible D gene (5 bases). The germline V gene encodes CDR1 LGHDT and CDR2 YNNKEL (reference sequence). Trimming cost V 5 bases and J 0 bases, with 17 bases left between them. The CDR3 length is 18 residues. The CDR3 coding sequence is TGTGCCAGCAGCTCCGGGTGGACAACGAGCTCCTATAATTCACCCCTCCACTTT. Residues: CASSSGWTTSSYNSPLHF.

Worth noting for this clone: The sample carries other DNA sequences with the same CDR3. The chain is built from TRBV18 and TRBJ1-1; tentatively, D is TRBD1 (5 bases). CDR3 size: 14 residues. Germline values: CDR1 KGHSH, CDR2 LQKENI. V lost 1 base to trimming and J lost 0 bases, with 6 bases between them. CDR3 in DNA: TGTGCCAGCTCACCACAGGGGTTGAACACTGAAGCTTTCTTT. Protein sequence: CASSPQGLNTEAFF.

CDR3 region: CASSLAGSEQFF. In DNA, the CDR3 is TGTGCCAGCAGCCTCGCGGGGAGTGAGCAGTTCTTC. The chain couples TRBV11-2 to TRBJ2-1; tentative D call: TRBD2 (6 bases). Germline CDR1 SGHAT, CDR2 FQNNGV. With 5 bases removed from V and 9 bases from J, the gap between germline ends came to 11 bases. CDR3 length equals 12 residues.

The chain recombines TRBV19 with TRBJ1-5; D uncertain. The CDR3 spans 13 residues. Germline values: CDR1 LNHDA, CDR2 SQIVND (reference sequence). Trimming pared 3 bases from V and 7 bases from J, leaving 10 bases between. CDR3 nucleotides: TGTGCCAGTAGTATTAGGAGGGAACAGCCCCAGCATTTT. The encoded protein is CASSIRREQPQHF.

This chain connects TRBV2 to TRBJ1-1; 9 nucleotides agree with TRBD1. The CDR3 extends over 15 amino acids. Per germline, CDR1 SNHLY and CDR2 FYNNEI. The J segment lost 2 bases and the V segment lost 5 bases, leaving 6 bases of the junction unmatched. The CDR3 coding sequence is TGTGCCAGCAGTATTTACAGGGGGCTCAACACTGAAGCTTTCTTT. This encodes CASSIYRGLNTEAFF.

This chain connects TRBV9 to TRBJ1-6, with no clear D. Germline CDR1 and CDR2: SGDLS and YYNGEE. The CDR3 is 12 residues long. V shed 0 bases and J shed 10 bases, with 5 bases lying between them. The CDR3 spells CASSVAGSPLHF. CDR3 DNA: TGTGCCAGCAGCGTAGCGGGATCACCCCTCCACTTT.

The chain recombines TRBV6-5 with TRBJ1-3; D is uncertain. V was shortened by 2 bases and J by 8 bases, with 10 bases between the two germline ends. Per germline, CDR1 MNHEY and CDR2 SVGAGI. The CDR3 covers 13 residues. DNA for the CDR3: TGTGCCAGCAGTTACGGTCAGGCTGACACCATATATTTT. This gives the protein CASSYGQADTIYF.

The chain couples TRBV6-6 to TRBJ2-7, with 7 bases that match TRBD2. Germline values: CDR1 MNHNY, CDR2 SVGAGI (reference sequence). Unmatched junction bases numbered 4, after V lost 0 bases and J lost 2 bases. The CDR3 has 15 residues. CDR3 amino acids: CASSYSGLGTYEQYF. DNA for the CDR3: TGTGCCAGCAGTTACTCAGGACTAGGAACCTACGAGCAGTACTTC.

The V gene is TRBV6-1, the J gene TRBJ1-4; D may be TRBD1 (6 bases). The ends were cut back, 2 bases at V and 5 bases at J, with 18 bases in the middle. Germline CDR1 and CDR2: MNHNS and SASEGT. There are 17 residues in the CDR3. The CDR3 nucleotides are TGTGCCAGCAGTGAAAGCCCCAGGGGCCGGGGAAATGAAAAACTGTTTTTT. This translates into CASSESPRGRGNEKLFF.

The chain links TRBV7-9 to TRBJ2-1; 9 nucleotides agree with TRBD2. Looked up from germline, CDR1 is SEHNR and CDR2 is FQNEAQ (reference sequence). This CDR3 contains 17 residues. The V segment lost 2 bases and the J segment 3 bases; nucleotides outside the gene matches: 8. For the CDR3, the DNA is TGTGCCAGCAGCTTACCGCGGGAGGGCCCTAGCTACAATGAGCAGTTCTTC. As protein: CASSLPREGPSYNEQFF.

CDR3 sequence (DNA): TGTGCCAGCAGTTTATCCCGCGGGACAGCTAATTCACCCCTCCACTTT. This sequence encodes CASSLSRGTANSPLHF. This chain joins TRBV27 and TRBJ1-6; 7 bases are a match to TRBD1. This CDR3 comprises 16 residues. The V segment lost 0 bases and the J segment 6 bases; nucleotides outside the gene matches: 5. Germline lookup yields CDR1 MNHEY and CDR2 SMNVEV (reference sequence).

The rearrangement uses TRBV5-6 and TRBJ1-4; D gene uncertain. CDR3 size: 14 residues. Germline lookup yields CDR1 SGHDT and CDR2 YYEEEE. Trimming shortened V by 5 bases and J by 4 bases, and 12 bases separated the two germline ends. Written as DNA, the CDR3 is TGTGCCAGCAGTTGGGGAGAGTATAATGAAAAACTGTTTTTT. This encodes CASSWGEYNEKLFF.

This chain links TRBV6-5 with TRBJ2-7, with 7 bases that match TRBD1. The germline V gene has CDR1 MNHEY and CDR2 SVGAGI. The CDR3 length is 16 residues. Unmatched junction bases numbered 5, after V lost 0 bases and J lost 0 bases. The CDR3 is CASSYSTGISSYEQYF. DNA of the CDR3: TGTGCCAGCAGTTACTCGACAGGGATTAGCTCCTACGAGCAGTACTTC.

The CDR3 reads CASSRQRDSYNSPLHF. The CDR3 coding sequence is TGCGCCAGCAGCCGACAGCGGGACTCCTATAATTCACCCCTCCACTTT. V usage is TRBV5-1 and J usage is TRBJ1-6, with D possibly TRBD1 on 5 matching bases. V lost 4 bases and J lost 0, with 11 bases in between. Germline V gene data show CDR1 as SGHRS and CDR2 as YFSETQ. This CDR3 is built from 16 residues.

This clone has a handful of counts. The rearrangement uses TRBV13 and TRBJ1-6; no reliable D call. CDR1 and CDR2 (germline): PRHDT, FYEKMQ (reference sequence). V was shortened by 5 bases and J by 7 bases, with 15 bases between the two germline ends. CDR3 length equals 15 residues. The CDR3 region is CASSNRRSRNSPLHF. The CDR3 DNA reads as TGTGCCAGCAGCAACCGGAGAAGCCGAAATTCACCCCTCCACTTT. The full variable domain, its missing parts supplied by reference TRBV13 and TRBJ1-6, is AAGVIQSPRHLIKEKRETATLKCYPIPRHDTVYWYQQGPGQDPQFLISFYEKMQSDKGSIPDRFSAQQFSDYHSELNMSSLELGDSALYFCASSNRRSRNSPLHFGNGTRLTVT.

DNA of the CDR3: TGTGCCAGCAGTTTTGGGCTACATAATTCACCCCTCCACTTT. Residues: CASSFGLHNSPLHF. The V and J genes are TRBV27 and TRBJ1-6; no definite D call. V was cut by 3 bases and J by 5 bases, with 8 bases left in between. In germline, CDR1 is MNHEY, CDR2 SMNVEV (reference sequence). The CDR3 runs to 14 residues.

The chain carries TRBV10-3 and TRBJ2-1; TRBD1 agrees at 12 bases. CDR3 length: 16 amino acids. The V segment lost 6 bases and the J segment 7 bases; nucleotides outside the gene matches: 10. Germline-derived CDR1 and CDR2 are ENHRY and SYGVKD. The CDR3 region is CAISDPGQGAGNEQFF. CDR3 sequence (DNA): TGTGCCATCAGCGACCCGGGACAGGGGGCCGGGAATGAGCAGTTCTTC.

The rearrangement links TRBV5-1 to TRBJ1-5, with D unresolved. The CDR3 has 13 residues. V shed 4 bases and J shed 4 bases, with 9 bases lying between them. Germline V gene lookup returns CDR1 SGHRS and CDR2 YFSETQ. DNA of the CDR3: TGCGCCAGCAGCATCGACAATAATCAGCCCCAGCATTTT. Encoded protein: CASSIDNNQPQHF.

The J gene is TRBJ2-1, the V gene TRBV7-9, with D possibly being TRBD1 (5 bases). In germline, CDR1 is SEHNR, CDR2 FQNEAQ (reference sequence). This CDR3 is built from 17 residues. V dropped 1 base and J dropped 6 bases, with 19 bases sitting between them. Written as DNA, the CDR3 is TGTGCCAGCAGCTTAGGCTATAGCCTGGGGCTTGGCAATGAGCAGTTCTTC. It yields the protein CASSLGYSLGLGNEQFF.

J is TRBJ2-2 and V is TRBV9; TRBD2 matches at 7 bases. Germline CDR1 reads SGDLS; CDR2 reads YYNGEE. This CDR3 region has 18 residues. Trimming cost V 4 bases and J 6 bases; bases outside gene matches: 18. The CDR3 loop reads CASSSSGWTSRIAGELFF. CDR3 nucleotide sequence: TGTGCCAGCAGCTCCTCGGGGTGGACTAGTAGAATTGCCGGGGAGCTGTTTTTT.

The chain combines TRBV6-6 with TRBJ1-1; 8 nucleotides match TRBD1. CDR3 length equals 14 residues. Germline CDR1 reads MNHNY; CDR2 reads SVGAGI (reference sequence). The V and J ends lost 6 bases and 5 bases, in that order; junction bases with no gene match: 8. CDR3 loop: CASRDGQGRTEAFF. As DNA, the CDR3 is TGTGCCAGCAGAGACGGACAGGGTCGAACTGAAGCTTTCTTT.

The rearrangement links TRBV4-1 to TRBJ2-7, with 8 nucleotides matching TRBD1. This CDR3 is 16 amino acids long. Germline assignment: CDR1 MGHRA and CDR2 YSYEKL. V shed 2 bases and J 10 bases; nucleotides not matched to a gene: 16. CDR3 region: CASSQQRQGLGLEQYF. The CDR3 nucleotides are TGCGCCAGCAGCCAACAGAGACAGGGGCTCGGATTGGAACAGTACTTC.

The genes are TRBV3-1 (or the pseudogene TRBV3-2) and TRBJ2-5; 7 nucleotides agree with TRBD1. Per the germline V gene, CDR1 is LGHDT and CDR2 is YNNKEL (reference sequence). The CDR3 contains 15 residues. Trimming at V came to 1 base and at J to 0 bases, leaving 2 bases not matched to a gene. The CDR3 here is CASSQGQGDQETQYF. CDR3 nucleotide sequence: TGTGCCAGCAGCCAAGGGCAGGGGGACCAAGAGACCCAGTACTTC.

This clone turned up a few times. This chain uses TRBV11-2 with TRBJ2-2; D gene ambiguous. V lost 0 bases to trimming and J lost 2 bases, with 4 bases between them. This CDR3 is 14 amino acids long. CDR1 and CDR2 (germline): SGHAT, FQNNGV. CDR3: CASSLDYNTGELFF. Written as DNA, the CDR3 is TGTGCCAGCAGCTTAGACTATAACACCGGGGAGCTGTTTTTT.

The V gene is TRBV5-4, the J gene TRBJ1-6; maybe TRBD1 (5 bases). The germline CDR1 and CDR2 sequences are SGHNT and YYREEE (reference sequence). Trimming took off 0 bases at V and 7 bases at J, with 8 bases between the two ends. The CDR3 contains 14 residues. The DNA for the CDR3 is TGTGCCAGCAGCTTGGCTCCAGGGAATTCACCCCTCCACTTT. It is translated as CASSLAPGNSPLHF.